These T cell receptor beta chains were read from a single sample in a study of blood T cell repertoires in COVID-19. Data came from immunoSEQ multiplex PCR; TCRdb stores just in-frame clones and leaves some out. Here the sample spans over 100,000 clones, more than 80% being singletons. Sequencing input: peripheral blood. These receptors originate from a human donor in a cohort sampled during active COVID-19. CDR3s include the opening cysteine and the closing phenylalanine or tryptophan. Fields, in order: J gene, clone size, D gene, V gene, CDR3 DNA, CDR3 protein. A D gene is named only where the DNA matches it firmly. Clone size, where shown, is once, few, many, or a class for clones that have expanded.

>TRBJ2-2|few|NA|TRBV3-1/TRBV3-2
TGTGCCAGCAGCTATACAACCGGGGAGCTGTTTTTT
CASSYTTGELFF
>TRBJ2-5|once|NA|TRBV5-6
TGTGCCAGCAGCTACCGACAAAACTACCAAGAGACCCAGTACTTC
CASSYRQNYQETQYF
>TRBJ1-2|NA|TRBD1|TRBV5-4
TGTGCCAGCAGCCGTATGACAGGGGACGGGGGCTACACCTTC
CASSRMTGDGGYTF
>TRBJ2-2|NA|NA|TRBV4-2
TGTGCCAGCAGCCAAGATGTTGGCGGGGCGAACACCGGGGAGCTGTTTTTT
CASSQDVGGANTGELFF
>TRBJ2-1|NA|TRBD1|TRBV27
TGTGCCAGCCGGCGGGTTGGTCCGGGACAGGGGGCCTGGAATGAGCAGTTCTTC
CASRRVGPGQGAWNEQFF
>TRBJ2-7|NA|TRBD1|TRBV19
TGTGCCAGTAGTCATTTGGACAGGGGACACGAGCAGTACTTC
CASSHLDRGHEQYF
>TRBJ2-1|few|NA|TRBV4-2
TGTGCCAGCAGCCAAGATATCGTTCTAGCCGGTGAGCAGTTCTTC
CASSQDIVLAGEQFF
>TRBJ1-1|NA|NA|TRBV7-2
TGTGCCAGCAGCTTAATAGCCCGACAGGTTTCAGGAGAAGCTTTCTTT
CASSLIARQVSGEAFF
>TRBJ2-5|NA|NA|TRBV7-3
TGTGCCAGCAGCTTACTAGGCCAGAGGCAAGAGACCCAGTACTTC
CASSLLGQRQETQYF
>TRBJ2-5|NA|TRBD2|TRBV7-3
TGTGCCAGCAGCTTAACTTGGGGGGGCCAAGAGACCCAGTACTTC
CASSLTWGGQETQYF
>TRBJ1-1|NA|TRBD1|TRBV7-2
TGTGCCAGCAGCTCGACAGGGGAGGACACTGAAGCTTTCTTT
CASSSTGEDTEAFF
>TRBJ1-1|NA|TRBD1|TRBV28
TGTGCCAGCAGTTCGCTCGGGACAGGGGGTTTCGCTTTCTTT
CASSSLGTGGFAFF
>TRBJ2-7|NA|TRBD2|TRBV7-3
TGTGCCAGCAGCTCGGGACTAGCGGGTGAGCAGTACTTC
CASSSGLAGEQYF
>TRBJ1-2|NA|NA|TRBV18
TGTGCCAGCTCACAAGGGGGACGGAACTATGGCTACACCTTC
CASSQGGRNYGYTF
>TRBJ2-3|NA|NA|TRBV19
TGTGCCAGTAGTTATCAGGGCCACACAGATACGCAGTATTTT
CASSYQGHTDTQYF
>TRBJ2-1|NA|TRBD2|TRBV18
TGTGCCAGCTCACCGTTAACCGGGACTAGCGGGGCTGAGCAGTTCTTC
CASSPLTGTSGAEQFF
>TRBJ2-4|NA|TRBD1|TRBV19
TGTGCCAGTAACCCTACAGGGGGGATAGCCAAAAACATTCAGTACTTC
CASNPTGGIAKNIQYF
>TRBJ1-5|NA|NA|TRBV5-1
TGCGCCAGCAGCTTGAACGGGAATCAGCCCCAGCATTTT
CASSLNGNQPQHF
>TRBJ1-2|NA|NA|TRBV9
TGTGCCAGCAGCGTGGGTGGGCACTATGGCTACACCTTC
CASSVGGHYGYTF
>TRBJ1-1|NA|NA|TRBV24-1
TGTGCCACCAGTGATTTGCGGGGGGCGAACACTGAAGCTTTCTTT
CATSDLRGANTEAFF
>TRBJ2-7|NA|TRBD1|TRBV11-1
TGTGCCAGCAGCTTAGGGGACAGCGGCGAGCAGTACTTC
CASSLGDSGEQYF
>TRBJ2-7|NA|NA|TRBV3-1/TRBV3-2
TGTGCCAGCAGCTCCCGACAGGTCTACGAGCAGTACTTC
CASSSRQVYEQYF
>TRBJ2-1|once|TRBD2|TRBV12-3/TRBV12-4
TGTGCCAGCAGCCTTGGGGGAGGGTTAGAGCAGTTCTTC
CASSLGGGLEQFF
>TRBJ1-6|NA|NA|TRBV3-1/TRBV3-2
TGTGCCAGCAGCCAAGACCAGGTTTCGGCCCTCCACTTT
CASSQDQVSALHF
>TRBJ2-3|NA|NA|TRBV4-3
TGCGCCAGCAGCCTAGGGGGGGGGTTCACAGATACGCAGTATTTT
CASSLGGGFTDTQYF
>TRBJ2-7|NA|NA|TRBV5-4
TGTGCCAGCAGCCCCTACCGGGCAGGGGGGTACGAGCAGTACTTC
CASSPYRAGGYEQYF
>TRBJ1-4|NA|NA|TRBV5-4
TGTGCCAGCAGCTTTGGACAGCATAATGAAAAACTGTTTTTT
CASSFGQHNEKLFF
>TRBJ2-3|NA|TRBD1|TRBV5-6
TGTGCCAGCAGCTTGGGGGACAGCTCAGATACGCAGTATTTT
CASSLGDSSDTQYF
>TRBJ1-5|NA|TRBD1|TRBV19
TGTGCCAGTAGCGTGGACAGGGTAGTCAATCAGCCCCAGCATTTT
CASSVDRVVNQPQHF
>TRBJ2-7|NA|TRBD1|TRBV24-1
TGTGCCACCAGTGATTTGCACAGGGGTTCGGGGCAGTACTTC
CATSDLHRGSGQYF
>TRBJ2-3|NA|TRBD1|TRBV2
TGTGCCAGCAGTTACTGGACAGGGACGATGACCACAGATACGCAGTATTTT
CASSYWTGTMTTDTQYF
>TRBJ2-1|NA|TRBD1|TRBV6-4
TGTGCCAGCAGTCACGGGCGACAGGGGCTTAGTAGTGAGCAGTTCTTC
CASSHGRQGLSSEQFF
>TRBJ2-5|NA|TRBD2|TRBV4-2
TGTGCCAGCAGCCAAGATGGGCGGGGGGGCCTTGAGACCCAGTACTTC
CASSQDGRGGLETQYF
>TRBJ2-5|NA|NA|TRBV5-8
TGTGCCAGCAGCCCGACTTGGGTCGTGGAGACCCAGTACTTC
CASSPTWVVETQYF
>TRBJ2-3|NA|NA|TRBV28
TGTGCCAGCAGTCTGGTCCAGGGGGATACGCAGTATTTT
CASSLVQGDTQYF
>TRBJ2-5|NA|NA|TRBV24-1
TGTGCCACCAGTGATGGGCCAAGTGAGACCCAGTACTTC
CATSDGPSETQYF
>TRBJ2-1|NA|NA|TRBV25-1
TGTGCCAGCAGTGAATCTGGGCGGGGGGTCCCCAGGGGGGAGCAGTTCTTC
CASSESGRGVPRGEQFF
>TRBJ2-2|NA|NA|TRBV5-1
TGCGCCAGCAGCTCCGGGACAATCACCGGGGAGCTGTTTTTT
CASSSGTITGELFF
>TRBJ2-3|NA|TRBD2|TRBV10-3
TGTGCCATCAGTGATCGGGGGGGAAGCACAGATACGCAGTATTTT
CAISDRGGSTDTQYF
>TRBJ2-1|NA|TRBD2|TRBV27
TGTGCCAGCAGGATAGCGGGCGCCTACAATGAGCAGTTCTTC
CASRIAGAYNEQFF
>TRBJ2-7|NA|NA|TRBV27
TGTGCCAGCAGTTCCGGACATCGCGAGCAGTACTTC
CASSSGHREQYF
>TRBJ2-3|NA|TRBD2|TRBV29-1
TGCAGCGTTGAAGGGGAACTAGCGGGTTTTCGGGATACGCAGTATTTT
CSVEGELAGFRDTQYF
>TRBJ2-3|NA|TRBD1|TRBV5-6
TGTGCCAGCAGCAGGAGACAGGGGGATACGCAGTATTTT
CASSRRQGDTQYF
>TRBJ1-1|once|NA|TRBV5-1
TGCGCCAGCAGCTTGGGTGGACAGCGATTTGAGGAAGCTTTCTTT
CASSLGGQRFEEAFF
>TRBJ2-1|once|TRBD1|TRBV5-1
TGCGCCAGCAGCTTCGGGACAGGGGGCTACAATGAGCAGTTCTTC
CASSFGTGGYNEQFF
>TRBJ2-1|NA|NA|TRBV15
TGTGCCACCAGCATAGCCCCGATAGAGGACAATGAGCAGTTCTTC
CATSIAPIEDNEQFF